Following are 18 T cell receptor beta chains from one sample sequenced in a study of T cell responses to AZD1222 COVID-19 vaccine. TCRdb keeps only in-frame clones here, not all; method: immunoSEQ multiplex PCR. The sample has about 160,000 clones, about 90% seen once; the top ten hold roughly 5%. The material was peripheral blood, obtained on day 0 of AZD1222 vaccination. These receptors all come from an adult in good health.

The chain has TRBV5-6 and TRBJ2-4; perhaps TRBD1 as D (6 bases). Trimming shortened V by 4 bases and J by 8 bases, and 13 bases separated the two germline ends. Germline V gene lookup returns CDR1 SGHDT and CDR2 YYEEEE. The CDR3 has 13 residues. The CDR3 DNA reads TGTGCCAGCAGCGAGGACAGAGGATACATTCAGTACTTC. The encoded protein is CASSEDRGYIQYF.

This rearrangement joins TRBV11-2 to TRBJ2-2, with D unresolved. Trimming left V 5 bases short and J 1 base short, with 5 bases between. CDR1 and CDR2 from the germline V gene are SGHAT and FQNNGV. This CDR3 is 13 amino acids long. This CDR3 is CASSPRNTGELFF. The CDR3 region has the DNA TGTGCCAGCAGCCCACGGAACACCGGGGAGCTGTTTTTT.

V is TRBV30 and J is TRBJ1-2; D possibly corresponds to TRBD1 (5 bases). This CDR3 has 12 amino acids. Trimming removed 7 bases at V and 7 bases at J, with 16 bases between. CDR1 and CDR2 from the germline V gene are GTSNPN and SVGIG (reference sequence). The CDR3 nucleotides read TGTGCCTCTAAAAGGGGCAGTGCTGGCTACACCTTC. Residues: CASKRGSAGYTF.

The chain uses TRBV6-2 or TRBV6-3 and TRBJ1-5, with unresolved D. The CDR3 totals 14 residues. Germline values: CDR1 MNHEY, CDR2 SVGEGT. V dropped 0 bases and J dropped 5 bases, with 8 bases sitting between them. The CDR3 loop reads CASSYSTRDQPQHF. The CDR3 DNA is TGTGCCAGCAGTTACTCGACGAGAGATCAGCCCCAGCATTTT.

This clone appeared a few times. The chain couples TRBV4-3 to TRBJ2-7, with D hard to call. Germline values: CDR1 LGHNA, CDR2 YSLEER. The V and J ends lost 0 bases and 3 bases respectively, with 12 bases between them. The CDR3 covers 15 residues. CDR3 coding DNA: TGCGCCAGCAGCCAAGAGGCAGACACCCTCTACGAGCAGTACTTC. Its translation is CASSQEADTLYEQYF.

V and J are TRBV7-6 and TRBJ1-1, with 8 bases fitting TRBD1. The CDR3 is made up of 16 amino acids. With V trimmed by 5 bases and J by 2 bases, 10 bases remained unmatched. CDR1 is SGHVS and CDR2 is FNYEAQ in the germline V gene. As DNA, the CDR3 is TGTGCCAGCAGCCCTACAAGGACAGGGAAAAACACTGAAGCTTTCTTT. Protein: CASSPTRTGKNTEAFF. The complete variable domain, with remaining parts taken from reference TRBV7-6 and TRBJ1-1, reads GAGVSQSPRYKVTKRGQDVALRCDPISGHVSLYWYRQALGQGPEFLTYFNYEAQQDKSGLPNDRFSAERPEGSISTLTIQRTEQRDSAMYRCASSPTRTGKNTEAFFGQGTRLTVV.

As for this clone: One end of the junction varies from germline; a read error may be responsible. The V call is TRBV7-9, the J call TRBJ1-1; possible D gene TRBD1, 5 bases. Germline CDR1 reads SEHNR; CDR2 reads FQNEAQ (reference sequence). The CDR3 loop spans 14 amino acids. The CDR3 sequence: CASSLAGQNTEAFF. The CDR3 region has the DNA TGTGCCAGCAGCCTAGCAGGACAGAACACTGAAGCTTTCTTT.

This chain connects TRBV23-1 to TRBJ1-6; no firm D call. TRBV23-1 is sorted into the ORF group, with uncertain function. The V gene lost 4 bases and the J gene lost 0 bases, with 16 bases spanning the gap. This CDR3 contains 18 residues. CDR3 sequence (DNA): TGCGCCAGCAGTCCAAGGCGGCGAATGAGCTCCTATAATTCACCCCTCCACTTT. Translated, it gives CASSPRRRMSSYNSPLHF.

Within the sample, this clone is medium-sized. CDR3 DNA sequence: TGTGCCAGAAGCCCCGGGGGTAGCGGGGAGCTGTTTTTT. Amino acids: CARSPGGSGELFF. The chain is built from TRBV5-3 and TRBJ2-2; perhaps TRBD2 as D (6 bases). Being an ORF, TRBV5-3 has a function that is uncertain. Trimming took 4 bases from V and 7 from J, leaving 11 bases between them. This CDR3 contains 13 residues.

This clone was observed at least ten times. V usage is TRBV3-1 (or the pseudogene TRBV3-2) and J usage is TRBJ2-2; D remains unclear. The germline V gene has CDR1 LGHDT and CDR2 YNNKEL (reference sequence). The CDR3 is 15 amino acids. The V gene lost 6 bases and the J gene lost 2 bases, with 13 bases spanning the gap. The CDR3 protein is CASSRAGDNTGELFF. CDR3 in DNA: TGTGCCAGCAGTAGGGCAGGAGATAACACCGGGGAGCTGTTTTTT.

This chain links TRBV15 with TRBJ2-5, with TRBD2 identical over 13 bases. Germline trimming cut 4 bases from V and 14 bases from J; bases unmatched to any gene: 7. This CDR3 comprises 13 residues. CDR1 is LNHNV and CDR2 is YYDKDF in the germline V gene (reference sequence). The DNA of the CDR3 is TGTGCCACCAGCAAAACAGGACTAGCGGGGGCCTACTTC. Amino acids: CATSKTGLAGAYF.

This sequence joins TRBV18 and TRBJ1-4; 9 bases match TRBD1. The trim removed 4 bases at V and 5 bases at J, leaving 5 bases unmatched. The germline CDR1 and CDR2 sequences are KGHSH and LQKENI. This CDR3 comprises 15 residues. The CDR3 reads CASSLMTGGNEKLFF. The CDR3 coding sequence is TGTGCCAGCTCACTTATGACAGGGGGAAATGAAAAACTGTTTTTT.

This clone occurred a few times. The CDR3 reads CASSDGGTNEKLFF. The CDR3 DNA reads as TGTGCCAGTAGTGATGGGGGAACTAATGAAAAACTGTTTTTT. The rearrangement links TRBV19 to TRBJ1-4; a weak D match, TRBD1 (5 bases). The CDR3 contains 14 residues. Germline-derived CDR1 and CDR2 are LNHDA and SQIVND (reference sequence). Trimming removed 5 bases from V and 1 base from J, with 8 bases in between.

The rearrangement uses TRBV5-6 and TRBJ1-2; D is perhaps TRBD1 (6 bases). The CDR3 spans 15 residues. Germline V gene lookup returns CDR1 SGHDT and CDR2 YYEEEE. V was shortened by 4 bases and J by 4 bases, with 17 bases between the two germline ends. DNA of the CDR3: TGTGCCAGCAGCCCTGAAACCGGGACAAGCTATGGCTACACCTTC. Protein: CASSPETGTSYGYTF.

The chain links TRBV30 to TRBJ1-1, with D maybe TRBD1 (6 bases). Trimming stripped 2 bases from V and 4 bases from J, with 8 bases between. There are 12 residues in the CDR3. Germline CDR1 and CDR2: GTSNPN and SVGIG (reference sequence). The CDR3 loop is CAWSLGGTEAFF. CDR3 nucleotides: TGTGCCTGGAGTCTAGGGGGCACTGAAGCTTTCTTT. The full variable domain, its missing parts supplied by reference TRBV30 and TRBJ1-1, is SQTIHQWPATLVQPVGSPLSLECTVEGTSNPNLYWYRQAAGRGLQLLFYSVGIGQISSEVPQNLSASRPQDRQFILSSKKLLLSDSGFYLCAWSLGGTEAFFGQGTRLTVV.

J is TRBJ1-6 and V is TRBV7-6; no reliable D call. The CDR3 length is 14 residues. V was clipped by 1 base and J by 7 bases, with 8 bases between them. Germline V CDR1 and CDR2: SGHVS, FNYEAQ. CDR3 DNA: TGTGCCAGCAGCTTAGTGCGGGGAAATTCACCCCTCCACTTT. Protein product: CASSLVRGNSPLHF.

The rearrangement uses TRBV4-1 and TRBJ1-3; tentative D call: TRBD1 (5 bases). Germline values: CDR1 MGHRA, CDR2 YSYEKL. The CDR3 runs 14 residues. The germline V and J ends were trimmed by 6 bases and 2 bases, with 11 bases remaining between them. The chain's CDR3 is CASSFRGPGNTIYF. The CDR3 bases are TGCGCCAGCAGTTTTAGGGGACCTGGAAACACCATATATTTT.

The chain is built from TRBV6-4 and TRBJ2-1; 10 nucleotides line up with TRBD2. The CDR3 length is 15 residues. Trimming took 3 bases from V and 4 from J; bases not matched to a gene: 3. CDR1 MRHNA and CDR2 SNTAGT come from the germline V gene. The CDR3 sequence: CASSDGLAEYNEQFF. The CDR3 nucleotides are TGTGCCAGCAGTGATGGACTAGCGGAGTACAATGAGCAGTTCTTC.